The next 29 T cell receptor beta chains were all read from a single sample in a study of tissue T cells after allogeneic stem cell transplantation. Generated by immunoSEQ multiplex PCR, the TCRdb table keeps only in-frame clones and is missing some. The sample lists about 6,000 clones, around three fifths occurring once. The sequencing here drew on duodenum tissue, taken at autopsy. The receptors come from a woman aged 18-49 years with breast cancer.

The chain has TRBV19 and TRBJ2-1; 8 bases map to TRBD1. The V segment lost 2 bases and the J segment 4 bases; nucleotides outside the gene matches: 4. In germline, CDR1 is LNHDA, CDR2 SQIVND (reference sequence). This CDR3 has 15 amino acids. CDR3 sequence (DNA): TGTGCCAGTAGTATACAGGGGGCAAGGTACAATGAGCAGTTCTTC. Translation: CASSIQGARYNEQFF.

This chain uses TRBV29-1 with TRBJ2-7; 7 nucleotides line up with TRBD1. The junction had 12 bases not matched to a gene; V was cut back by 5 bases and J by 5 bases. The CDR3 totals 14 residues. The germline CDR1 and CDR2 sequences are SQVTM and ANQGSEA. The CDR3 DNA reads TGCAGCGTTTCAACCCAGGGGGTAGTCGACGAGCAGTACTTC. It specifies CSVSTQGVVDEQYF.

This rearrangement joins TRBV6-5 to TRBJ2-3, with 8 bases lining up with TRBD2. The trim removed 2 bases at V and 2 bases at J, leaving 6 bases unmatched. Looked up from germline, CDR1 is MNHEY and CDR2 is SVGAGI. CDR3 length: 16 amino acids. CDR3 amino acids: CASSYTLAAVTDTQYF. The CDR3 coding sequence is TGTGCCAGCAGTTACACACTAGCGGCGGTCACAGATACGCAGTATTTT.

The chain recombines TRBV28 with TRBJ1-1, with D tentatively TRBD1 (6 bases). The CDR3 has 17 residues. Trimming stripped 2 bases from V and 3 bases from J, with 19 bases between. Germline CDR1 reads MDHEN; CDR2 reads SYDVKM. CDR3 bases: TGTGCCAGCAGTTTAGCAACCGGGGGCGTAGGGGACACTGAAGCTTTCTTT. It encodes CASSLATGGVGDTEAFF.

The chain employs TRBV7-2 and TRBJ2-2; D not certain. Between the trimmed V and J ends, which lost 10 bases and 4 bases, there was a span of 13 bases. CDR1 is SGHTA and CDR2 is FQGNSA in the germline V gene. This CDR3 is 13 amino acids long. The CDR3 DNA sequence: TGTGCCACCTCCGGGCCCCGCACCGGGGAGCTGTTTTTT. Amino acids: CATSGPRTGELFF.

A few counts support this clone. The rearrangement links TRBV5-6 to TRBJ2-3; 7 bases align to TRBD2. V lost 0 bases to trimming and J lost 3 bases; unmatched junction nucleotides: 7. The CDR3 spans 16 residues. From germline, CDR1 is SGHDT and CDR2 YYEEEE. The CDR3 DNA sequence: TGTGCCAGCAGCTTGGCAGCGGGAACCCGGACAGATACGCAGTATTTT. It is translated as CASSLAAGTRTDTQYF.

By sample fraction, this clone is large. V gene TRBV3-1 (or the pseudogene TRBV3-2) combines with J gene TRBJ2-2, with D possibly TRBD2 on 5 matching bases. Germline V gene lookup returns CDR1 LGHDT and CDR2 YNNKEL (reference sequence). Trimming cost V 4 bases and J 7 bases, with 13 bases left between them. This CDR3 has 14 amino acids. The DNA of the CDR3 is TGTGCCAGCAGCCTCCGTAGACGGGACGGGGAGCTGTTTTTT. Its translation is CASSLRRRDGELFF.

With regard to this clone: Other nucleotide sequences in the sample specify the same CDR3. CDR3 sequence: CASSDTGGYEQYF. The CDR3 nucleotides are TGTGCCAGCAGCGATACCGGGGGCTACGAGCAGTACTTC. The rearrangement links TRBV7-9 to TRBJ2-7; TRBD2 is a possible D gene (6 bases). The CDR3 sequence is 13 residues long. V dropped 5 bases and J dropped 3 bases, with 11 bases sitting between them. CDR1 is SEHNR and CDR2 is FQNEAQ in the germline V gene (reference sequence).

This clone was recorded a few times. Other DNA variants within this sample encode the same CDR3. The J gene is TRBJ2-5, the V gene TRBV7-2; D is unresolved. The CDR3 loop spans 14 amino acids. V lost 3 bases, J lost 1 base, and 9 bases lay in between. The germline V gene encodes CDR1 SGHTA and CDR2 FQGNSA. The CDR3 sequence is CASSFSRTQETQYF. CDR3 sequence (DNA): TGTGCCAGCAGCTTTTCAAGGACCCAAGAGACCCAGTACTTC.

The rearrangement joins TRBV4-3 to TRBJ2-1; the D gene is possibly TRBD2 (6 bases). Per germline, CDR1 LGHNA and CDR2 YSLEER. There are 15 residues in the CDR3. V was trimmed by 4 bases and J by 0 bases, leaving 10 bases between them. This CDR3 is CASSLRRDSYNEQFF. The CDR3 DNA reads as TGCGCCAGCAGCCTCCGGCGGGACTCCTACAATGAGCAGTTCTTC.

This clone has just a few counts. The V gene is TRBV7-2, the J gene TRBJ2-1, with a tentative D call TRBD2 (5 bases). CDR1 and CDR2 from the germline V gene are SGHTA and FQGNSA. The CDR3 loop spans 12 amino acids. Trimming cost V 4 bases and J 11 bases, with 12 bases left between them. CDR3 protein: CASSSDSPQQFF. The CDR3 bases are TGTGCCAGCAGCTCGGACTCACCGCAGCAGTTCTTC.

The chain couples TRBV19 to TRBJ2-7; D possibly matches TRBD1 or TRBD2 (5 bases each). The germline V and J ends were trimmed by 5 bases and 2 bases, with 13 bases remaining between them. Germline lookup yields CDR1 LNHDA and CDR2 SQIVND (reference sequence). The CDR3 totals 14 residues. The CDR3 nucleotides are TGTGCCAGTAGTTTCAGGTCGGGACCCTACGAGCAGTACTTC. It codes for CASSFRSGPYEQYF.

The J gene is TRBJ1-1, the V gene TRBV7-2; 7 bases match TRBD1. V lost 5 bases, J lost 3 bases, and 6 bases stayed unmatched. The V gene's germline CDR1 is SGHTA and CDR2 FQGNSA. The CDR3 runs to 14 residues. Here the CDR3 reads CASSPRQGHTEAFF. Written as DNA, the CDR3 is TGTGCCAGCAGCCCCAGACAGGGCCACACTGAAGCTTTCTTT. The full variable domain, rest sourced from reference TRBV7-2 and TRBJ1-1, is GAGVSQSPSNKVTEKGKDVELRCDPISGHTALYWYRQSLGQGLEFLIYFQGNSAPDKSGLPSDRFSAERTGGSVSTLTIQRTQQEDSAVYLCASSPRQGHTEAFFGQGTRLTVV.

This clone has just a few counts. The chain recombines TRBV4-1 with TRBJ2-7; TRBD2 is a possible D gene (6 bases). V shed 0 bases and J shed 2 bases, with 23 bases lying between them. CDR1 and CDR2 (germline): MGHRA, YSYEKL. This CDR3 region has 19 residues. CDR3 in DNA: TGCGCCAGCAGCCAAGATAGCGGTATTGTTTGGGACTCAACCTACGAGCAGTACTTC. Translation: CASSQDSGIVWDSTYEQYF.

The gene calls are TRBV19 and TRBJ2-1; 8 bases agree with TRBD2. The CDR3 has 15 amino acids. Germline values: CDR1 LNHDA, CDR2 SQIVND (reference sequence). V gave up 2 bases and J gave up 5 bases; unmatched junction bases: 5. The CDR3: CASSISSGSNNEQFF. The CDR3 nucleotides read TGTGCCAGTAGTATATCTAGCGGGTCGAACAATGAGCAGTTCTTC.

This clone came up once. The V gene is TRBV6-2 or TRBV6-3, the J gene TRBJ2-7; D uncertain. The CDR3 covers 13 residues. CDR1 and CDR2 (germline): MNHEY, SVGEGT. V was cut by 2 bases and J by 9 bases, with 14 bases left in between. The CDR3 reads CASSYISGYVQYF. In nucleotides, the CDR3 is TGTGCCAGCAGTTACATCTCTGGCTATGTGCAGTACTTC.

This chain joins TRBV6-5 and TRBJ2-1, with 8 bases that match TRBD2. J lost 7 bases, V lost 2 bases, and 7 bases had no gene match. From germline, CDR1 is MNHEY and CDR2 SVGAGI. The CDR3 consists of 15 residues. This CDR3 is CASSYHRGRLNEQFF. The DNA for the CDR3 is TGTGCCAGCAGTTACCATCGCGGGAGGTTAAATGAGCAGTTCTTC.

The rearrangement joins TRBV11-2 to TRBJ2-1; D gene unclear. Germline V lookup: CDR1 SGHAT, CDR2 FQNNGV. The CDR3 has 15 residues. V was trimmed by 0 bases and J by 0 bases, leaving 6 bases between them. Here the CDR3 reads CASSLDPSSYNEQFF. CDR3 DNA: TGTGCCAGCAGCTTAGATCCCAGCTCCTACAATGAGCAGTTCTTC.

The CDR3, as DNA: TGTGCCAGTAGTATGCGAAGACACTCAACTAATGAAAAACTGTTTTTT. This encodes CASSMRRHSTNEKLFF. The chain employs TRBV19 and TRBJ1-4; D is uncertain. Trimming pared 3 bases from V and 0 bases from J, leaving 11 bases between. Germline loops: CDR1 LNHDA, CDR2 SQIVND (reference sequence). The CDR3 is 16 residues long.

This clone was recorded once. CDR3 loop: CSGGQGDTDTQYF. The CDR3 bases are TGCAGTGGGGGACAGGGGGACACAGATACGCAGTATTTT. The chain combines TRBV29-1 with TRBJ2-3; TRBD1 matches at 11 bases. Germline V lookup: CDR1 SQVTM, CDR2 ANQGSEA. CDR3 length: 13 residues.

In DNA form, the CDR3 reads TGTGCCAGCAGAGGGGCCGACGGTGGGAGCTCCTACAATGAGCAGTTCTTC. It translates to CASRGADGGSSYNEQFF. The genes are TRBV28 and TRBJ2-1; D might be TRBD1 or TRBD2, each matching 5 bases. The CDR3 totals 17 residues. Trimming removed 6 bases at V and 0 bases at J, with 18 bases between. Germline V gene sequence: CDR1 MDHEN, CDR2 SYDVKM.

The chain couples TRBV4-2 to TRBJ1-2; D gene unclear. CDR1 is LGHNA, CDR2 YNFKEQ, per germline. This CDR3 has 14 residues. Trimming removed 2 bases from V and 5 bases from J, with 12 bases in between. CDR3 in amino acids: CASSQTKTEYGYTF. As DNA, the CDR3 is TGTGCCAGCAGCCAAACTAAAACGGAGTATGGCTACACCTTC.

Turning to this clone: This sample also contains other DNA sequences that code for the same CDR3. The CDR3 bases are TGTGCCAGTAGGGTAGCTGGGGCAGATACGCAGTATTTT. It translates to CASRVAGADTQYF. V is TRBV19 and J is TRBJ2-3; no firm D call. This CDR3 is 13 amino acids long. From germline, CDR1 is LNHDA and CDR2 SQIVND (reference sequence). Trimming left V 6 bases short and J 4 bases short, with 11 bases between.

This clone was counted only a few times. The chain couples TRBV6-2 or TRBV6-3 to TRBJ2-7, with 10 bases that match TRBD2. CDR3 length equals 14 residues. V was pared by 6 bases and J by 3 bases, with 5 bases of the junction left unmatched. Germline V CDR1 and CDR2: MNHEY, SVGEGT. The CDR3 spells CASSFVAGGYEQYF. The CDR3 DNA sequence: TGTGCCAGCAGCTTCGTAGCGGGGGGCTACGAGCAGTACTTC.

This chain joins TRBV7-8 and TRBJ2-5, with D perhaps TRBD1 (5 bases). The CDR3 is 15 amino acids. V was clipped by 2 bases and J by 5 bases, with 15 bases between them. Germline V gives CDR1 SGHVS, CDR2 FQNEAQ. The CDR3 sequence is CASSLRGAGGETQYF. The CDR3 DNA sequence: TGTGCCAGCAGCTTACGTGGGGCAGGTGGGGAGACCCAGTACTTC.

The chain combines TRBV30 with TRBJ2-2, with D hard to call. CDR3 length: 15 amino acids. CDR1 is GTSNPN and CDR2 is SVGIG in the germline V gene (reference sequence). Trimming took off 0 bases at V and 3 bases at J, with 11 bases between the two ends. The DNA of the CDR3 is TGTGCCTGGAGTGTGAACGGCTGGGACACCGGGGAGCTGTTTTTT. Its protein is CAWSVNGWDTGELFF.

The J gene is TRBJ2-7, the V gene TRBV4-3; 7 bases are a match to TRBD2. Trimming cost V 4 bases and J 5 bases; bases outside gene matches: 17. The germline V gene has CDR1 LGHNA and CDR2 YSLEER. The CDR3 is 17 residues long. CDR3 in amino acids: CASSPDGFTSAGNEQYF. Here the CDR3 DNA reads TGCGCCAGCAGCCCAGACGGATTTACTAGCGCCGGCAACGAGCAGTACTTC.

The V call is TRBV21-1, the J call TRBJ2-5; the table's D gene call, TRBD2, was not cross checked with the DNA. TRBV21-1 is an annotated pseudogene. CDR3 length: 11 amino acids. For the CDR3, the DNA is TGTGCCAGCAGCACGGAGGGGACCCAGTACTTC. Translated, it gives CASSTEGTQYF.

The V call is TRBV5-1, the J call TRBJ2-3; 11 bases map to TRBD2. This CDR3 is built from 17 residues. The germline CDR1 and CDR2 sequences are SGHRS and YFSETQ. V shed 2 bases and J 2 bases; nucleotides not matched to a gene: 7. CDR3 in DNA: TGCGCCAGCAGCTTATTCACTAGCGGGGGTACCACAGATACGCAGTATTTT. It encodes CASSLFTSGGTTDTQYF.